This T cell receptor (beta chain) was found in a study of a mutant IDH1 vaccine in newly diagnosed glioma. Study-wide background: Sex distribution of treated patients was approximately 60% male and around 40% female; mean age was around 40 years. Before enrollment, the patients had been treated with radiotherapy alone, temozolomide alone, or both together. Most of them had received both. General study results and limits: Vaccination elicited immune responses in 80% to 95% of patients.

Data came from immunoSEQ multiplex PCR; TCRdb stores just in-frame clones and leaves some out. Among about 98,000 clones listed, roughly 89% were seen once. Comments on this clone: The antigen is unknown.

The germline gives CDR1 MRHNA, CDR2 SNTAGT. The CDR3 runs to 18 residues. V lost 5 bases, J lost 4 bases, and 18 bases stayed unmatched. Time point given: baseline, week 1 (first vaccination visit). The treatment: pre-vaccination baseline after standard-of-care therapy. There were new WHO grade 3 or 4 astrocytomas in the donors, and these were IDH1-mutant and ATRX-lost. This chain joins TRBV6-4 and TRBJ1-2, with 8 bases that match TRBD1. The sequences come from PBMCs, collected from a glioma patient treated with radiotherapy, temozolomide or both. This TCR came from a woman in her fifties or sixties with glioma. Written as DNA, the CDR3 is TGTGCCAGCAGTACCGGGGACAGGCTCGGGGATAGGACCTATGGCTACACCTTC. Translation: CASSTGDRLGDRTYGYTF.